This passage covers 11 T cell receptor beta chains from one sample sequenced in a study of cytomegalovirus exposure and HLA in healthy donors. The PCR contained 60 Vbeta and 13 Jbeta primers. Sequenced by immunoSEQ multiplex PCR; TCRdb stores in-frame clones only, minus some. The table records about 130,000 clones, 70% to 85% of them present only once. Specimen: PBMCs. Receptor source: a boy between 10 and 17 years old in good health and CMV-seronegative.

The rearrangement joins TRBV7-2 to TRBJ1-1; D gene ambiguous. The germline CDR1 and CDR2 sequences are SGHTA and FQGNSA. CDR3 size: 13 residues. The V and J ends lost 5 bases and 1 base respectively, with 8 bases between them. In nucleotides, the CDR3 is TGTGCCAGCAGCCAAACAGCGAACACTGAAGCTTTCTTT. This codes for CASSQTANTEAFF.

The chain carries TRBV29-1 and TRBJ2-3, with 9 positions matching TRBD2. CDR3 size: 16 residues. The ends lost 5 bases at V and 0 bases at J; junction bases unmatched: 9. CDR1 and CDR2 from the germline V gene are SQVTM and ANQGSEA. In DNA form, the CDR3 reads TGCAGCGTTACCCTTCTACTAGCGGGTAGCACAGATACGCAGTATTTT. It is translated as CSVTLLLAGSTDTQYF.

V usage is TRBV4-2 and J usage is TRBJ2-6; D is uncertain. Germline V gene data show CDR1 as LGHNA and CDR2 as YNFKEQ. The CDR3 sequence is 16 residues long. Trimming took off 2 bases at V and 2 bases at J, with 10 bases between the two ends. The CDR3, as DNA: TGTGCCAGCAGCCAACGACCGACTCCTGGGGCCAACGTCCTGACTTTC. Its translation is CASSQRPTPGANVLTF.

The chain combines TRBV4-1 with TRBJ2-7, with a tentative D call TRBD1 (5 bases). V shed 4 bases and J shed 3 bases, with 10 bases lying between them. Looked up from germline, CDR1 is MGHRA and CDR2 is YSYEKL. The CDR3 consists of 13 residues. CDR3 sequence reads: CASSLDSLYEQYF. DNA of the CDR3: TGCGCCAGCAGCCTTGACAGTCTCTACGAGCAGTACTTC.

The J gene is TRBJ1-2, the V gene TRBV29-1, with D possibly being TRBD1 (5 bases). Trimming removed 0 bases at V and 10 bases at J, with 12 bases between. The CDR3 extends over 12 amino acids. Per germline, CDR1 SQVTM and CDR2 ANQGSEA. CDR3 region: CSVEDRRGTYTF. The CDR3 coding sequence is TGCAGCGTTGAAGATAGGCGGGGGACCTACACCTTC.

The chain is built from TRBV4-2 and TRBJ2-5; 14 positions match TRBD2. The CDR3 loop spans 16 amino acids. V dropped 8 bases and J dropped 2; count of bases not matched to a gene: 7. Germline V CDR1 and CDR2: LGHNA, YNFKEQ. As DNA, the CDR3 is TGTGCCAGCGCGCCCGGGACTAGCGGGAGTCAAGAGACCCAGTACTTC. Residues: CASAPGTSGSQETQYF.

The CDR3 nucleotides are TGTGCCAGCAGTTCGGTTGATGCGCAGTATTTT. Encoded protein: CASSSVDAQYF. The V and J genes are TRBV6-5 and TRBJ2-3; D ambiguous. The CDR3 is 11 residues long. V lost 4 bases and J 10 bases, leaving 9 bases between the germline ends. CDR1 is MNHEY, CDR2 SVGAGI, per germline.

A remark on this clone: Germline is not matched at one junction end, which may reflect a read error. J is TRBJ1-5 and V is TRBV7-9, with D unclear. Looked up from germline, CDR1 is SEHNR and CDR2 is FQNEAQ (reference sequence). This CDR3 region has 12 residues. CDR3 DNA: TGTTCCAGCAGCTTATCATCTCAGCCCCAGCATTTT. Its protein product is CSSSLSSQPQHF.

Remarks on this clone: Other DNA variants within this sample encode the same CDR3. This chain links TRBV5-1 with TRBJ2-7; 8 bases line up with TRBD1. CDR3 size: 17 residues. The V gene end was trimmed by 2 bases and the J gene end by 1 base; junction bases not matched to a gene: 11. Looked up from germline, CDR1 is SGHRS and CDR2 is YFSETQ. CDR3 loop: CASSLSGRGRRSYEQYF. For the CDR3, the DNA is TGCGCCAGCAGCTTAAGCGGCAGGGGGCGTCGATCCTACGAGCAGTACTTC.

This sequence joins TRBV27 and TRBJ2-2; D is unclear. Germline-derived CDR1 and CDR2 are MNHEY and SMNVEV (reference sequence). This CDR3 region has 15 residues. V lost 3 bases, J lost 1 base, and 9 bases lay in between. The CDR3 spells CASSFGQRNTGELFF. For the CDR3, the DNA is TGTGCCAGCAGTTTTGGGCAGAGGAACACCGGGGAGCTGTTTTTT.

This clone was seen a handful of times. The chain has TRBV4-3 and TRBJ2-2; 9 bases are shared with TRBD2. Germline CDR1 is LGHNA and CDR2 is YSLEER. V gave up 5 bases and J gave up 5 bases; unmatched junction bases: 9. The CDR3 loop spans 16 amino acids. The CDR3 sequence: CASSSLAGDGTGELFF. The CDR3 DNA follows: TGCGCCAGCAGCTCCTTAGCGGGAGATGGTACCGGGGAGCTGTTTTTT.